This T cell receptor beta chain is drawn from a study of shared clonotypes between healthy human individuals. Using immunoSEQ multiplex PCR, the repertoire was profiled, and TCRdb retains in-frame clones only, with some absent. The sample contains roughly 2.2 million clones, just over 90% of which appear only once. Study-wide results and caveats: Across subsets, estimated richness was generally greater for naive than for memory populations.

As to this clone: The target antigen is unknown. This specimen includes other DNA sequences encoding the same CDR3.

V was shortened by 4 bases and J by 0 bases, with 9 bases between the two germline ends. The CDR3 runs 15 residues. CDR1 and CDR2 from the germline V gene are SEHNR and FQNEAQ (reference sequence). The chain carries TRBV7-9 and TRBJ1-4; tentative D call: TRBD1 (5 bases). This TCR was sampled from a man between 18 and 35 years old in good health. Some clones in this sample may be carry-over from other donors' samples. Input material: naive CD4+ T cells from PBMCs. As to subset: CD45RA+ positively selected. The CDR3 loop reads CASSYQGATNEKLFF. CDR3 nucleotide sequence: TGTGCCAGCAGCTACCAAGGGGCAACTAATGAAAAACTGTTTTTT.